The 30 T cell receptor beta chains reported below all come from one sample, sequenced in a study of T cell responses to AZD1222 COVID-19 vaccine (dated by TCRdb to the early 2020s). The library was made by the immunoSEQ multiplex PCR assay. Entries here come from immuneACCESS through TCRdb and include only in-frame sequences with V and J called. Some clones fail to appear in such tables; in the studies checked, an unresolved V gene covers under half of the shortfall, and the cause of the remainder is unknown. Within this sample are about 100,000 clones, with around nine tenths of them counted one time only. The ten biggest clones cover around 6.6% of the sample. The time point label for this specimen denotes: about 28 days (+/-7) after the second vaccine dose. The specimen was peripheral blood, collected 28 days after the second AZD1222 dose. The receptors were sampled from an adult who received the AZD1222 COVID-19 vaccine.

The V and J genes are TRBV5-4 and TRBJ2-5; D is possibly TRBD1 (5 bases). Germline CDR1 reads SGHNT; CDR2 reads YYREEE (reference sequence). This CDR3 is built from 14 residues. V lost 4 bases to trimming and J lost 4 bases, with 14 bases between them. CDR3 coding DNA: TGTGCCAGCAGCGGACACCAGGGATCAGAGACCCAGTACTTC. The encoded protein is CASSGHQGSETQYF.

This rearrangement joins TRBV30 to TRBJ1-4; a weak D match, TRBD1 (5 bases). Per germline, CDR1 GTSNPN and CDR2 SVGIG (reference sequence). V dropped 2 bases and J dropped 0 bases, with 13 bases sitting between them. CDR3 length: 16 amino acids. DNA of the CDR3: TGTGCCTGGAGTAAACGACAGACTGCAACTAATGAAAAACTGTTTTTT. Protein: CAWSKRQTATNEKLFF. Using reference TRBV30 and TRBJ1-4 for the parts outside the CDR3, the full variable domain is SQTIHQWPATLVQPVGSPLSLECTVEGTSNPNLYWYRQAAGRGLQLLFYSVGIGQISSEVPQNLSASRPQDRQFILSSKKLLLSDSGFYLCAWSKRQTATNEKLFFGSGTQLSVL.

The chain joins TRBV15 to TRBJ2-3; 7 bases align to TRBD2. Germline V gene sequence: CDR1 LNHNV, CDR2 YYDKDF (reference sequence). V shed 5 bases, J shed 4 bases, and the junction held 15 bases outside the gene matches. The CDR3 extends over 17 amino acids. The CDR3 loop is CATSSRTQRDWADTQYF. The CDR3, as DNA: TGTGCCACCAGCTCCCGAACTCAGCGGGATTGGGCAGATACGCAGTATTTT.

The genes are TRBV15 and TRBJ2-1; D gene unclear. The V and J ends lost 0 bases and 0 bases respectively, with 9 bases between them. CDR1 LNHNV and CDR2 YYDKDF come from the germline V gene (reference sequence). The length of the CDR3 is 16 residues. The CDR3 is CATSREGQSSYNEQFF. Written as DNA, the CDR3 is TGTGCCACCAGCAGAGAGGGTCAAAGCTCCTACAATGAGCAGTTCTTC.

This clone was seen a single time. CDR3 DNA sequence: TGTGCCAGTAGTATCGGGAGTGTAGAGACCCAGTACTTC. This codes for CASSIGSVETQYF. The chain employs TRBV19 and TRBJ2-5, with D possibly being TRBD2 (6 bases). Looked up from germline, CDR1 is LNHDA and CDR2 is SQIVND (reference sequence). This CDR3 is 13 amino acids long. V was pared by 3 bases and J by 4 bases, with 9 bases between. Variable domain in full (rest from reference TRBV19 and TRBJ2-5): DGGITQSPKYLFRKEGQNVTLSCEQNLNHDAMYWYRQDPGQGLRLIYYSQIVNDFQKGDIAEGYSVSREKKESFPLTVTSAQKNPTAFYLCASSIGSVETQYFGPGTRLLVL.

This chain joins TRBV7-2 and TRBJ1-1; D is unclear. V shed 1 base and J shed 5 bases, with 8 bases lying between them. The V gene's germline CDR1 is SGHTA and CDR2 FQGNSA. The CDR3 is 13 amino acids. CDR3 protein: CASSLVPGTEAFF. CDR3 nucleotide sequence: TGTGCCAGCAGCTTAGTCCCCGGAACTGAAGCTTTCTTT.

The genes are TRBV19 and TRBJ2-1; D not certain. CDR1 and CDR2 (germline): LNHDA, SQIVND (reference sequence). Trimming left V 2 bases short and J 7 bases short, with 6 bases between. This CDR3 spans 12 amino acids. The CDR3 protein is CASSIMGNEQFF. CDR3 sequence (DNA): TGTGCCAGTAGTATAATGGGGAATGAGCAGTTCTTC. Drawing the rest from reference TRBV19 and TRBJ2-1, the complete variable domain is DGGITQSPKYLFRKEGQNVTLSCEQNLNHDAMYWYRQDPGQGLRLIYYSQIVNDFQKGDIAEGYSVSREKKESFPLTVTSAQKNPTAFYLCASSIMGNEQFFGPGTRLTVL.

V and J are TRBV5-8 and TRBJ2-7, with D uncertain. Per germline, CDR1 SGHTS and CDR2 YDEGEE. Trimming took off 4 bases at V and 0 bases at J, with 14 bases between the two ends. This CDR3 is built from 15 residues. Here the CDR3 reads CASSARSWSSYEQYF. The DNA of the CDR3 is TGTGCCAGCAGCGCGAGAAGCTGGAGCTCCTACGAGCAGTACTTC.

The chain employs TRBV4-1 and TRBJ2-6, with D unclear. The CDR3 covers 16 residues. Germline V CDR1 and CDR2: MGHRA, YSYEKL. Deletions cut 4 bases from V and 2 bases from J, with 12 bases between. Here the CDR3 DNA reads TGCGCCAGCAGCCCCGGCGATGATGCTGGGGCCAACGTCCTGACTTTC. Residues: CASSPGDDAGANVLTF.

This chain links TRBV14 with TRBJ2-2; 8 bases are a match to TRBD2. The V gene end was trimmed by 4 bases and the J gene end by 3 bases; junction bases not matched to a gene: 4. The CDR3 is 15 residues long. Germline lookup yields CDR1 SGHDN and CDR2 FVKESK. CDR3 residues: CASSRTSGYTGELFF. CDR3 coding DNA: TGTGCCAGCAGCCGCACTAGCGGATACACCGGGGAGCTGTTTTTT.

The CDR3 coding sequence is TGTGCCAGCAGTTGGGTTATGGGGGCCCACGAGCAGTACTTC. This translates into CASSWVMGAHEQYF. The chain is built from TRBV27 and TRBJ2-7, with D perhaps matching TRBD1 (6 bases). This CDR3 region has 14 residues. V was cut by 4 bases and J by 5 bases, with 15 bases left in between. Germline V lookup: CDR1 MNHEY, CDR2 SMNVEV (reference sequence).

The J gene is TRBJ2-4, the V gene TRBV3-1 (or the pseudogene TRBV3-2), with D tentatively TRBD1 (6 bases). With 4 bases removed from V and 8 bases from J, the gap between germline ends came to 12 bases. CDR3 size: 13 residues. The V gene's germline CDR1 is LGHDT and CDR2 YNNKEL (reference sequence). CDR3 amino acids: CASSLQGGHIQYF. CDR3 coding DNA: TGTGCCAGCAGCCTCCAAGGGGGTCACATTCAGTACTTC.

The CDR3 spells CASRGVTQTRDEQYF. CDR3 coding DNA: TGTGCCAGCAGGGGGGTTACTCAGACTCGGGACGAGCAGTACTTC. The genes are TRBV27 and TRBJ2-7; D may be TRBD1 or TRBD2 (5 bases each). V lost 6 bases and J lost 5, with 20 bases in between. The CDR3 sequence is 15 residues long. Germline V gives CDR1 MNHEY, CDR2 SMNVEV (reference sequence).

The V and J genes are TRBV6-1 and TRBJ1-1; D unclear. The length of the CDR3 is 14 residues. The V gene lost 2 bases and the J gene lost 1 base, with 8 bases spanning the gap. Per germline, CDR1 MNHNS and CDR2 SASEGT. CDR3 region: CASSELRTNTEAFF. CDR3 in DNA: TGTGCCAGCAGTGAACTACGAACGAACACTGAAGCTTTCTTT.

This clone is medium-sized within its sample. V gene TRBV6-5 combines with J gene TRBJ1-2; maybe TRBD1 (5 bases). This CDR3 contains 13 residues. The germline gives CDR1 MNHEY, CDR2 SVGAGI. Trimming stripped 5 bases from V and 5 bases from J, with 12 bases between. Here the CDR3 reads CASSQRDGYGYTF. DNA of the CDR3: TGTGCCAGCAGTCAGCGGGACGGTTATGGCTACACCTTC.

The chain has TRBV7-2 and TRBJ1-5; no firm D call. V was shortened by 1 base and J by 3 bases, with 10 bases between the two germline ends. The CDR3 has 15 amino acids. Germline V gives CDR1 SGHTA, CDR2 FQGNSA. The CDR3 reads CASSLGSASNQPQHF. DNA for the CDR3: TGTGCCAGCAGCTTAGGGTCTGCTTCCAATCAGCCCCAGCATTTT.

The chain is built from TRBV27 and TRBJ2-6; D uncertain. Per germline, CDR1 MNHEY and CDR2 SMNVEV (reference sequence). The CDR3 is 14 residues long. Trimming removed 6 bases at V and 0 bases at J, with 6 bases between. DNA for the CDR3: TGTGCCAGCAGATCGAGCTCTGGGGCCAACGTCCTGACTTTC. It specifies CASRSSSGANVLTF.

The rearrangement joins TRBV9 to TRBJ1-1; D unclear. There are 14 residues in the CDR3. V was shortened by 2 bases and J by 1 base, with 9 bases between the two germline ends. Germline V gene lookup returns CDR1 SGDLS and CDR2 YYNGEE. The CDR3 DNA reads as TGTGCCAGCAGCGTCTGGGATGAGAACACTGAAGCTTTCTTT. Translating it yields CASSVWDENTEAFF.

The chain recombines TRBV10-3 with TRBJ1-1; D possibly corresponds to TRBD1 (6 bases). Between the trimmed V and J ends, which lost 7 bases and 10 bases, there was a span of 13 bases. The germline V gene has CDR1 ENHRY and CDR2 SYGVKD. This CDR3 spans 11 amino acids. Written as DNA, the CDR3 is TGTGCCATCAAGGATTTACAGGGAGCTTTCTTT. Amino acids: CAIKDLQGAFF.

The V gene is TRBV4-3, the J gene TRBJ2-2; a weak D match, TRBD2 (6 bases). With 1 base removed from V and 4 bases from J, the gap between germline ends came to 19 bases. This CDR3 region has 18 residues. Per germline, CDR1 LGHNA and CDR2 YSLEER. In DNA form, the CDR3 reads TGCGCCAGCAGCCAAGTACCCAGTGGATCAGCGGGCACCGGGGAGCTGTTTTTT. Translated, it gives CASSQVPSGSAGTGELFF.

This clone has a single count. The chain links TRBV2 to TRBJ1-2; TRBD1 might be the D (5 bases). Trimming pared 4 bases from V and 6 bases from J, leaving 12 bases between. Germline CDR1 SNHLY, CDR2 FYNNEI. CDR3 length equals 13 residues. The CDR3 protein is CASSGFREDGYTF. Written as DNA, the CDR3 is TGTGCCAGCAGTGGTTTCAGGGAAGATGGCTACACCTTC.

The gene calls are TRBV2 and TRBJ1-2; D remains ambiguous. V was clipped by 3 bases and J by 4 bases, with 15 bases between them. Germline CDR1 and CDR2: SNHLY and FYNNEI. There are 15 residues in the CDR3. This chain's CDR3 is CASSDIFIGVYGYTF. The CDR3 DNA follows: TGTGCCAGCAGTGATATTTTTATCGGGGTCTATGGCTACACCTTC.

This clone was observed a few times. The chain combines TRBV27 with TRBJ1-2; D is perhaps TRBD1 (6 bases). CDR3 length: 13 residues. V was cut by 6 bases and J by 3 bases, with 11 bases left in between. Germline V gene sequence: CDR1 MNHEY, CDR2 SMNVEV (reference sequence). The CDR3 nucleotides are TGTGCCAGCAGGATAACAGGGTACTATGGCTACACCTTC. As protein: CASRITGYYGYTF.

The chain is built from TRBV5-1 and TRBJ2-7, with D maybe TRBD1 (6 bases). The CDR3 has 14 residues. Germline assignment: CDR1 SGHRS and CDR2 YFSETQ. Trimming left V 0 bases short and J 5 bases short, with 12 bases between. The CDR3 region is CASSLAHREDEQYF. The CDR3 bases are TGCGCCAGCAGCTTGGCCCACAGGGAAGACGAGCAGTACTTC.

This chain connects TRBV6-6 to TRBJ2-2; 12 nucleotides agree with TRBD2. This CDR3 region has 20 residues. The V segment lost 5 bases and the J segment 0 bases; nucleotides outside the gene matches: 13. Germline V CDR1 and CDR2: MNHNY, SVGAGI (reference sequence). CDR3 region: CASSPTALAGGPSNTGELFF. The CDR3 DNA reads TGTGCCAGCAGTCCCACCGCTCTAGCGGGAGGGCCTTCGAACACCGGGGAGCTGTTTTTT.

The J gene is TRBJ1-2, the V gene TRBV6-5; D possibly corresponds to TRBD1 (5 bases). The V gene's germline CDR1 is MNHEY and CDR2 SVGAGI. This CDR3 is built from 16 residues. V lost 0 bases to trimming and J lost 5 bases, with 16 bases between them. CDR3 sequence: CASSYSTDSHRYGYTF. DNA for the CDR3: TGTGCCAGCAGTTACTCGACAGACAGCCATCGGTATGGCTACACCTTC.

V is TRBV15 and J is TRBJ2-7, with 10 bases fitting TRBD2. This CDR3 contains 15 residues. With 0 bases clipped from V and 8 bases from J, the junction kept 7 bases outside the gene matches. Germline V gene sequence: CDR1 LNHNV, CDR2 YYDKDF (reference sequence). CDR3 bases: TGTGCCACCAGCAGAGACCTAGCGGGGGAAAAACAGCAGTACTTC. As protein: CATSRDLAGEKQQYF.

CDR3 in amino acids: CASSIGTLSNQPQHF. In DNA, the CDR3 is TGTGCCAGTAGTATAGGGACACTTAGCAATCAGCCCCAGCATTTT. V gene TRBV19 combines with J gene TRBJ1-5; D may be TRBD1 (5 bases). This CDR3 has 15 residues. The germline CDR1 and CDR2 sequences are LNHDA and SQIVND (reference sequence). V was cut by 1 base and J by 0 bases, with 7 bases left in between. Full variable domain (outside the CDR3, taken from reference TRBV19 and TRBJ1-5): DGGITQSPKYLFRKEGQNVTLSCEQNLNHDAMYWYRQDPGQGLRLIYYSQIVNDFQKGDIAEGYSVSREKKESFPLTVTSAQKNPTAFYLCASSIGTLSNQPQHFGDGTRLSIL.

The J gene is TRBJ1-5, the V gene TRBV6-5, with D hard to call. This CDR3 comprises 14 residues. The ends were cut back, 2 bases at V and 7 bases at J, with 12 bases in the middle. Per germline, CDR1 MNHEY and CDR2 SVGAGI. CDR3 nucleotides: TGTGCCAGCAGTTACGCCCAGAGTGGACAGCCCCAGCATTTT. It yields the protein CASSYAQSGQPQHF.

The chain couples TRBV19 to TRBJ2-5; TRBD1 agrees at 12 bases. Trimming at V came to 5 bases and at J to 4 bases, leaving 5 bases not matched to a gene. This CDR3 spans 15 amino acids. Germline CDR1 LNHDA, CDR2 SQIVND (reference sequence). This CDR3 is CASSPGTGGGETQYF. The CDR3 DNA is TGTGCCAGTAGTCCCGGGACAGGGGGCGGAGAGACCCAGTACTTC.